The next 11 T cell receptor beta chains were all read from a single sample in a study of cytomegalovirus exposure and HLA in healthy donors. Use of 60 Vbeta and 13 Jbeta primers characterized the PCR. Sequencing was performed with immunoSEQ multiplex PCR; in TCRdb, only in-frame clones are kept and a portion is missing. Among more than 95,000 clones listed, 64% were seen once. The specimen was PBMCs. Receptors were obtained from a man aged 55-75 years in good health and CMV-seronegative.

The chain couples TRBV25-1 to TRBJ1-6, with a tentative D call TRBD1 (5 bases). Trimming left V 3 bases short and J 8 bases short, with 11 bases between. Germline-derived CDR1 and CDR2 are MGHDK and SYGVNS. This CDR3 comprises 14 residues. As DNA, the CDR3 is TGTGCCAGCAGTGAGGCAGGGCATGATTCACCCCTCCACTTT. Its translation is CASSEAGHDSPLHF. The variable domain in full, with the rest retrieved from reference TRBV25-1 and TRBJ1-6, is EADIYQTPRYLVIGTGKKITLECSQTMGHDKMYWYQQDPGMELHLIHYSYGVNSTEKGDLSSESTVSRIRTEHFPLTLESARPSHTSQYLCASSEAGHDSPLHFGNGTRLTVT.

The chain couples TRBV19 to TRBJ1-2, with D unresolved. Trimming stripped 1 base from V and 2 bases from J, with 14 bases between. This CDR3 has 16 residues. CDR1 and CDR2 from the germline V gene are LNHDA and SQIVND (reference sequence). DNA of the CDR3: TGTGCCAGTAGTATAGTCGGAGGGATCGAAAACTATGGCTACACCTTC. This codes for CASSIVGGIENYGYTF.

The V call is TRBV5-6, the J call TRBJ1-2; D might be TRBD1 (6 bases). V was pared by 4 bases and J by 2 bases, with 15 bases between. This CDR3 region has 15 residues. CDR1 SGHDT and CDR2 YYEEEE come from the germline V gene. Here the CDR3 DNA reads TGTGCCAGCAGCCTCCCCGCAGGGGTAAACTATGGCTACACCTTC. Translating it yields CASSLPAGVNYGYTF.

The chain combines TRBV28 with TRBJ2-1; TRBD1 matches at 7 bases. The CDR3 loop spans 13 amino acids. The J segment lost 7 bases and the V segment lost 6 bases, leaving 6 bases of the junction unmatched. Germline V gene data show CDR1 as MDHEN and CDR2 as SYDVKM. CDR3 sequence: CASRVQGENEQFF. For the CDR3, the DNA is TGTGCCAGCAGAGTCCAGGGGGAGAATGAGCAGTTCTTC.

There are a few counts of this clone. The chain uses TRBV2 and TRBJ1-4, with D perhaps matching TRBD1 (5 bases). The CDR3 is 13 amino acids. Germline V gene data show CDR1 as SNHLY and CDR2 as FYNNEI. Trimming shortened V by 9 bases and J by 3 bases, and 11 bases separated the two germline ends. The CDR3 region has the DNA TGTGCCAGTGCGGGGGGATCTAATGAAAAACTGTTTTTT. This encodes CASAGGSNEKLFF.

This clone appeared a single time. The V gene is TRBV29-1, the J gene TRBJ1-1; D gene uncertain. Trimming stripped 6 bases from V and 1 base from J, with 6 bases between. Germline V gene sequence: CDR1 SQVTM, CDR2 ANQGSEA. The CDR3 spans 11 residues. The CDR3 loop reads CSVARNTEAFF. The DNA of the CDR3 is TGCAGCGTCGCCAGGAACACTGAAGCTTTCTTT.

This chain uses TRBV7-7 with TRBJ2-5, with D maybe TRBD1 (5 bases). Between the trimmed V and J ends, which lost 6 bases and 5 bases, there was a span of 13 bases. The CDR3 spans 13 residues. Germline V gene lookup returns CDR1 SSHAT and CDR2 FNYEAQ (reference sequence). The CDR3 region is CASSIIPGETQYF. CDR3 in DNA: TGTGCCAGCAGTATCATACCAGGGGAGACCCAGTACTTC.

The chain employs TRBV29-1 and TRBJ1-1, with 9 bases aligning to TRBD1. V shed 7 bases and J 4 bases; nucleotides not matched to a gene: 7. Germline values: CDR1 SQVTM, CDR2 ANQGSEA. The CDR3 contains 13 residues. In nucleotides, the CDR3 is TGCAGCGGCCGGGACAGGGAGGGCACTGAAGCTTTCTTT. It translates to CSGRDREGTEAFF.

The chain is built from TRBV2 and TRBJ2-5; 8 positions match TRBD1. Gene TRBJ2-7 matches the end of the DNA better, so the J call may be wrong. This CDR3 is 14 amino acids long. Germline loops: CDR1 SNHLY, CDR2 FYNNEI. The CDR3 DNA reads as TGTGCCAGCAGTGTAGGACAGGGCTGGTACGAGCAGTACTTC. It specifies CASSVGQGWYEQYF.

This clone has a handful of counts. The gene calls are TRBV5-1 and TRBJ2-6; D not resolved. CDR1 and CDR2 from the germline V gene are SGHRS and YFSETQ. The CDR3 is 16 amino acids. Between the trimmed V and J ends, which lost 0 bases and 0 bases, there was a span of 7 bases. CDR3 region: CASSLDAGSGANVLTF. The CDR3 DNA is TGCGCCAGCAGCTTGGACGCCGGCTCTGGGGCCAACGTCCTGACTTTC.

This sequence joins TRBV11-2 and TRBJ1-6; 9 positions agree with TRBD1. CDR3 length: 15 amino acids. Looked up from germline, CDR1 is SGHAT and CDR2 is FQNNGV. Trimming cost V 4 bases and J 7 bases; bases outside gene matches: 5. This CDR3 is CASSSGTGTNSPLHF. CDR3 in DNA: TGTGCCAGCAGCTCCGGGACAGGGACGAATTCACCCCTCCACTTT.